This T cell receptor beta chain derives from a study of T cell clones after liver transplantation. V trimming: 0 bases; J trimming: 1 base; junction bases outside the gene matches: 10. The CDR3 sequence is 17 residues long. Germline V lookup: CDR1 SGHRS, CDR2 YFSETQ. The method was immunoSEQ multiplex PCR; TCRdb's version includes in-frame clones alone and lacks a portion of them. The table lists about 16,000 clones, approximately 91% of them singletons. The genes are TRBV5-1 and TRBJ2-7, with 7 bases lining up with TRBD2. The clonotype was recovered from a human donor who received a liver transplant. This sample comprised CD8+ T cells from blood, obtained before liver transplant. The CDR3 region is CASSLDGGPGGSYEQYF. The CDR3 bases are TGCGCCAGCAGCTTGGACGGGGGACCGGGAGGTTCCTACGAGCAGTACTTC.